In its sample, the clone carrying this TCR beta chain was seen once. V lost 0 bases to trimming and J lost 8 bases; unmatched junction nucleotides: 10. Germline V gene sequence: CDR1 LGHDT, CDR2 YNNKEL (reference sequence). This CDR3 is built from 16 residues. The data stem from a study of blood T cell repertoires in COVID-19. Study-wide context: Sites across the United States, Italy and Spain contributed samples from acute and convalescent COVID-19.

How the authors handled the data: Reference gene primer amplification gave nucleated cell count estimates. The assay was immunoSEQ multiplex PCR, and TCRdb's table has in-frame clones only and misses some. The V and J calls and clone size were taken over from that table, and D and trimming were inferred from the DNA. The sample yields some 250,000 clones, around four fifths seen once. The rearrangement joins TRBV3-1 (or the pseudogene TRBV3-2) to TRBJ2-1, with 7 bases identical to TRBD2. The clonotype was recovered from a man younger than 45 who had recovered from COVID-19. The sequenced material came from peripheral blood. This chain's CDR3 is CASSQDWSGAAHEQFF. DNA for the CDR3: TGTGCCAGCAGCCAAGATTGGAGCGGGGCGGCTCATGAGCAGTTCTTC.